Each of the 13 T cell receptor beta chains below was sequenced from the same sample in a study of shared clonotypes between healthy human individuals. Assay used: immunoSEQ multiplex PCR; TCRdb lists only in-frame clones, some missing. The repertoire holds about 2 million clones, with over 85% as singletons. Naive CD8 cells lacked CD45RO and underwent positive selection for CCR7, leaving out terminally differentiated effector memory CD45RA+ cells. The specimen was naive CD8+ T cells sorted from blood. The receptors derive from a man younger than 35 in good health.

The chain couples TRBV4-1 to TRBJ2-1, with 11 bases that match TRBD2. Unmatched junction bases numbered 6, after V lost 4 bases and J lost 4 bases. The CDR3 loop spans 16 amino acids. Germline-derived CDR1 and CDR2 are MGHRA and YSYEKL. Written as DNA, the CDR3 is TGCGCCAGCAGCCTTAGACTAGCGGGGCCTTACAATGAGCAGTTCTTC. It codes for CASSLRLAGPYNEQFF.

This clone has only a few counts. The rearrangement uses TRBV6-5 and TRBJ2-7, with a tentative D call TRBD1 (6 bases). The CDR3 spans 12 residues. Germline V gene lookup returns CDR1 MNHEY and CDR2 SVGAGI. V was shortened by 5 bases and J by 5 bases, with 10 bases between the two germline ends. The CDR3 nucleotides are TGTGCCAGCAGTCCACAGGGAAACGAGCAGTACTTC. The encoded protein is CASSPQGNEQYF.

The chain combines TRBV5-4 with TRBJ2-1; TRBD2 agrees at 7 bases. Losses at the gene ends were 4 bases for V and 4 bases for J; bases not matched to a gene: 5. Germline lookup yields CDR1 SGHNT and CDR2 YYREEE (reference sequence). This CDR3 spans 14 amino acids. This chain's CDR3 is CASSGEAGYNEQFF. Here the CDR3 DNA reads TGTGCCAGCAGCGGAGAAGCGGGATACAATGAGCAGTTCTTC.

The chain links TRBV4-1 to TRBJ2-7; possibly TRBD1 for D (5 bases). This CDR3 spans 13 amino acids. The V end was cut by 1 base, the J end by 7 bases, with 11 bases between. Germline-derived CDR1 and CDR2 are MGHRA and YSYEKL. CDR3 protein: CASSQALDMEQYF. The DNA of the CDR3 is TGCGCCAGCAGCCAAGCCCTGGACATGGAGCAGTACTTC.

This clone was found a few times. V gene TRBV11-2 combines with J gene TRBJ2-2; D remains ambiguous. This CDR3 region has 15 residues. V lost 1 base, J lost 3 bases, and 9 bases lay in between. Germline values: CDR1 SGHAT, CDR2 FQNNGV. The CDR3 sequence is CASSLVVLDTGELFF. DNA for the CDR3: TGTGCCAGCAGCTTAGTAGTCCTGGACACCGGGGAGCTGTTTTTT.

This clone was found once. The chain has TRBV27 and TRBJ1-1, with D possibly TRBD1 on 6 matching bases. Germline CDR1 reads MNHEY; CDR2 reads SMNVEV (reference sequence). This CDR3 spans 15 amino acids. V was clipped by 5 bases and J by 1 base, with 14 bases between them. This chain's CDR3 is CASSLTQGTNTEAFF. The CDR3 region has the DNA TGTGCCAGCAGTCTAACACAGGGAACGAACACTGAAGCTTTCTTT.

The CDR3 DNA reads as TGCGCCAGCAGCCAAGATTGGACAGGCCCTAATGAAAAACTGTTTTTT. This translates into CASSQDWTGPNEKLFF. V and J are TRBV4-3 and TRBJ1-4, with 7 bases matching TRBD1. The junction had 4 bases not matched to a gene; V was cut back by 0 bases and J by 3 bases. The CDR3 spans 16 residues. Germline CDR1 reads LGHNA; CDR2 reads YSLEER.

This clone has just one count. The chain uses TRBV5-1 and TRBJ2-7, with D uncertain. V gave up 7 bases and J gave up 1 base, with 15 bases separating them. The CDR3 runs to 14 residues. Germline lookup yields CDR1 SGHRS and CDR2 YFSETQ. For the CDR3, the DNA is TGCGCCAGCCAACCCAGTGGTCCTTCCTACGAGCAGTACTTC. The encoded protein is CASQPSGPSYEQYF.

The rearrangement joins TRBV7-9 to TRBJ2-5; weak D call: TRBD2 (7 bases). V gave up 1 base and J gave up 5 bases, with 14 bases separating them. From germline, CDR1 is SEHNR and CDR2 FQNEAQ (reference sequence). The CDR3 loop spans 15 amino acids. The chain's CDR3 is CASSLERGGGETQYF. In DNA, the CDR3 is TGTGCCAGCAGCTTAGAACGCGGGGGCGGCGAGACCCAGTACTTC.

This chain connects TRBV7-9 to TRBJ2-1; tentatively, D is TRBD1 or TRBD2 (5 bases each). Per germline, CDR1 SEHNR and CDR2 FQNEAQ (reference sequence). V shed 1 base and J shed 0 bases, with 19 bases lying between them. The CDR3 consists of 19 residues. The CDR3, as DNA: TGTGCCAGCAGCTTAGAAGGGGTTTGGGAGACAGTCTCCTACAATGAGCAGTTCTTC. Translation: CASSLEGVWETVSYNEQFF.

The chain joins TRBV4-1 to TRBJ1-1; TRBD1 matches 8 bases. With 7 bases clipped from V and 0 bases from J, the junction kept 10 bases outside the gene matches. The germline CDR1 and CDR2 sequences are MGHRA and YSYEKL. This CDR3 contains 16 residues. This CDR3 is CASTPGTGFMNTEAFF. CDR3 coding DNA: TGCGCCAGCACCCCAGGGACAGGCTTTATGAACACTGAAGCTTTCTTT.

CDR3 DNA: TGTGCCAGCAGTGTAGACGGCTACGAGCAGTACTTC. Amino acid sequence: CASSVDGYEQYF. This chain joins TRBV2 and TRBJ2-7; D not resolved. The V end was cut by 4 bases, the J end by 3 bases, with 7 bases between. The CDR3 is 12 residues long. CDR1 and CDR2 from the germline V gene are SNHLY and FYNNEI.

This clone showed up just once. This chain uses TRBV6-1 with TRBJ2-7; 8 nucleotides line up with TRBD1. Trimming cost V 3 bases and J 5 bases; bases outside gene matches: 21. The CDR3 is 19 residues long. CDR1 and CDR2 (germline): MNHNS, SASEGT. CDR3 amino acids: CASSESLAVTGGGQDEQYF. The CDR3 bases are TGTGCCAGCAGTGAGAGCCTTGCCGTAACAGGGGGAGGTCAGGACGAGCAGTACTTC.